The 28 T cell receptor beta chains reported below all come from one sample, sequenced in a study of metastatic and nonmetastatic thyroid tumors. TCRdb reanalyzed the PCR reads via MiXCR. The sample lists 24,000 or so clones, 10% to 15% occurring once. No treatment of any kind had been given to any patient before thyroid surgery. The sequencing input was blood. These TCRs come from a female donor with papillary thyroid cancer or a benign thyroid nodule (not recorded which). Some clones in this sample may be carry-over from other donors' samples.

Many counts were recorded for this clone. The chain couples TRBV14 to TRBJ2-7; tentatively, D is TRBD1 (6 bases). CDR1 is SGHDN and CDR2 is FVKESK in the germline V gene. This CDR3 has 13 amino acids. V was shortened by 4 bases and J by 3 bases, with 10 bases between the two germline ends. The CDR3, as DNA: TGTGCCAGCAGCCCCACAGGGAACTACGAGCAGTACTTC. Encoded protein: CASSPTGNYEQYF.

This clone was seen ten or more times. The chain carries TRBV4-1 and TRBJ2-3; 9 bases are a match to TRBD2. The junction had 9 bases not matched to a gene; V was cut back by 4 bases and J by 4 bases. The CDR3 consists of 16 residues. The germline CDR1 and CDR2 sequences are MGHRA and YSYEKL. Here the CDR3 reads CASSPRVAGDPDTQYF. The CDR3 DNA follows: TGCGCCAGCAGCCCCCGAGTAGCGGGAGATCCAGATACGCAGTATTTT.

This clone came up many times. V is TRBV5-1 and J is TRBJ2-1, with no clear D. Germline V gene lookup returns CDR1 SGHRS and CDR2 YFSETQ. Trimming stripped 1 base from V and 8 bases from J, with 4 bases between. The CDR3 sequence is 11 residues long. CDR3 DNA: TGCGCCAGCAGCTTGATAGATGAGCAGTTCTTC. It is translated as CASSLIDEQFF.

A few counts support this clone. A clone one base away is much larger, so this may be a read error. The chain joins TRBV6-5 to TRBJ1-2, with unresolved D. CDR3 length equals 10 residues. Germline V lookup: CDR1 MNHEY, CDR2 SVGAGI. This chain's CDR3 is CSARDYGYTF. The CDR3 coding sequence is TGTTCCGCTCGGGACTATGGCTACACCTTC.

This clone was counted at least ten times. The chain couples TRBV12-3 or TRBV12-4 to TRBJ1-2; D unresolved. V lost 4 bases and J lost 0, with 12 bases in between. The CDR3 runs to 15 residues. As DNA, the CDR3 is TGTGCCAGCAGTTCCGTGACCACTACTAACTATGGCTACACCTTC. This codes for CASSSVTTTNYGYTF.

This clone was counted many times. The chain combines TRBV20-1 with TRBJ2-1, with 7 positions matching TRBD2. After removal of 2 bases from V and 9 bases from J, the junction contained 7 bases not matched to a gene. CDR3 length equals 13 residues. CDR1 is DFQATT, CDR2 SNEGSKA, per germline (reference sequence). Written as DNA, the CDR3 is TGCAGTGCTAGACAGGCGGGAGCTGGTGAGCAGTTCTTC. This gives the protein CSARQAGAGEQFF.

This clone was seen at least ten times. The chain has TRBV6-4 and TRBJ2-3; the match to TRBD2 covers 11 bases. CDR1 and CDR2 from the germline V gene are MRHNA and SNTAGT. CDR3 length equals 15 residues. After removal of 4 bases from V and 4 bases from J, the junction contained 4 bases not matched to a gene. This CDR3 is CASSGIAGGPDTQYF. DNA of the CDR3: TGTGCCAGCAGTGGTATAGCGGGAGGGCCAGATACGCAGTATTTT.

The chain is built from TRBV11-1 and TRBJ2-7; D possibly corresponds to TRBD2 (6 bases). The length of the CDR3 is 17 residues. The germline V gene has CDR1 SGHAT and CDR2 FQDESV (reference sequence). Trimming left V 1 base short and J 4 bases short, with 20 bases between. CDR3 coding DNA: TGTGCCAGCAGCTTAGGCACCCGTAGCGGTAGATTGTACGAGCAGTACTTC. Protein: CASSLGTRSGRLYEQYF.

The sample holds many counts of this clone. The chain recombines TRBV6-1 with TRBJ2-1, with D unresolved. The germline V and J ends were trimmed by 7 bases and 9 bases, with 13 bases remaining between them. Germline-derived CDR1 and CDR2 are MNHNS and SASEGT. The CDR3 has 12 amino acids. Written as DNA, the CDR3 is TGTGCCAGCACCCCCGGCACGGCTGAGCAGTTCTTC. It specifies CASTPGTAEQFF.

This clone appeared a few times. A single base separates this from a much larger clone, so it may be a read error. This sequence joins TRBV10-3 and TRBJ2-1; 10 bases map to TRBD1. The CDR3 sequence is 13 residues long. Germline CDR1 and CDR2: ENHRY and SYGVKD. The CDR3 nucleotides read TGTTCCGTCGGGACAGGGGTCATCAATGAGCAATTCTTC. Its translation: CSVGTGVINEQFF.

This clone was observed many times. The V call is TRBV27, the J call TRBJ1-1; 7 positions match TRBD1. The J segment lost 0 bases and the V segment lost 5 bases, leaving 3 bases of the junction unmatched. Looked up from germline, CDR1 is MNHEY and CDR2 is SMNVEV (reference sequence). There are 14 residues in the CDR3. The CDR3 loop reads CASSTGQLNTEAFF. The CDR3 DNA follows: TGTGCCAGCAGTACGGGACAGTTGAACACTGAAGCTTTCTTT.

This clone appeared many times. This specimen includes other DNA sequences encoding the same CDR3. V and J are TRBV27 and TRBJ1-5, with D tentatively TRBD1 (5 bases). Germline V gene lookup returns CDR1 MNHEY and CDR2 SMNVEV (reference sequence). The CDR3 is 15 residues long. Trimming removed 2 bases at V and 6 bases at J, with 14 bases between. CDR3 loop: CASSLVAGTAQPQHF. The CDR3 DNA reads TGTGCCAGCAGTTTAGTCGCCGGGACGGCTCAGCCCCAGCATTTT.

The table lists this clone with many counts. This chain links TRBV2 with TRBJ2-7; D call uncertain. There are 12 residues in the CDR3. V gave up 6 bases and J gave up 5 bases, with 11 bases separating them. Per the germline V gene, CDR1 is SNHLY and CDR2 is FYNNEI. The CDR3 loop reads CASRDRNHEQYF. DNA of the CDR3: TGTGCCAGCAGAGACCGAAACCACGAGCAGTACTTC.

This clone was recorded at least ten times. The V and J genes are TRBV5-5 and TRBJ1-2; D remains ambiguous. The ends were cut back, 7 bases at V and 1 base at J, with 20 bases in the middle. This CDR3 spans 16 amino acids. The germline CDR1 and CDR2 sequences are SGHKS and YYEKEE (reference sequence). CDR3 protein: CASSHLTDPINYGYTF. The CDR3, as DNA: TGTGCCAGCTCCCACCTCACAGATCCGATTAACTATGGCTACACCTTC.

This clone was counted many times. The chain employs TRBV6-1 and TRBJ2-3, with D tentatively TRBD1 or TRBD2 (5 bases each). The CDR3 consists of 18 residues. Germline values: CDR1 MNHNS, CDR2 SASEGT. V lost 1 base, J lost 0 bases, and 17 bases lay in between. For the CDR3, the DNA is TGTGCCAGCAGTGAAGATCGTACCTACGGGGACAGCACAGATACGCAGTATTTT. This gives the protein CASSEDRTYGDSTDTQYF.

With regard to this clone: Given a much more abundant clone one base away, this may be a read error. Other DNA sequences in the sample encode the same CDR3. The chain joins TRBV14 to TRBJ2-3; a possible D gene is TRBD1 (5 bases). This CDR3 is 15 amino acids long. In germline, CDR1 is SGHDN, CDR2 FVKESK. CDR3 sequence (DNA): TGTGCCAGCAGCCCGGCCCGGGCGGACACAGATACACAGTATTTT. Its protein product is CASSPARADTDTQYF.

This clone has ten or more counts. The chain couples TRBV6-2 or TRBV6-3 to TRBJ2-1; D is unresolved. The germline V gene encodes CDR1 MNHEY and CDR2 SVGEGT. The ends were cut back, 0 bases at V and 4 bases at J, with 10 bases in the middle. The CDR3 is 15 amino acids. CDR3 sequence reads: CASSYSGPLYNEQFF. CDR3 bases: TGTGCCAGCAGTTACTCGGGTCCCCTTTACAATGAGCAGTTCTTC.

This clone was seen at least ten times. The chain combines TRBV6-5 with TRBJ1-3; D might be TRBD1 (6 bases). From germline, CDR1 is MNHEY and CDR2 SVGAGI. The CDR3 loop spans 16 amino acids. V dropped 2 bases and J dropped 7 bases, with 18 bases sitting between them. The CDR3 is CASSYEGGPGGNTIYF. For the CDR3, the DNA is TGTGCCAGCAGTTACGAGGGGGGACCTGGAGGGAACACCATATATTTT.

This clone was seen at least ten times. This sequence joins TRBV6-5 and TRBJ2-7; 13 positions agree with TRBD2. Germline CDR1 and CDR2: MNHEY and SVGAGI. The length of the CDR3 is 15 residues. Trimming at V came to 2 bases and at J to 2 bases, leaving 0 bases not matched to a gene. The CDR3 DNA follows: TGTGCCAGCAGTTACGGGACTAGCGGGACCTACGAGCAGTACTTC. Protein sequence: CASSYGTSGTYEQYF.

This clone was observed at least ten times. The rearrangement joins TRBV3-1 to TRBJ2-1; D gene uncertain. V lost 0 bases, J lost 12 bases, and 15 bases lay in between. The germline V gene has CDR1 LGHDT and CDR2 YNNKEL (reference sequence). The CDR3 loop spans 14 amino acids. Here the CDR3 DNA reads TGTGCCAGCAGCCAAGATCTTGAAGCGTGGGGGCAGTTCTTC. This sequence encodes CASSQDLEAWGQFF.

This clone was recorded many times. The chain uses TRBV4-1 and TRBJ2-3, with D perhaps matching TRBD1 or TRBD2 (5 bases each). The CDR3 is 16 amino acids. The ends were cut back, 1 base at V and 2 bases at J, with 13 bases in the middle. Germline V lookup: CDR1 MGHRA, CDR2 YSYEKL. CDR3 coding DNA: TGCGCCAGCAGCCAAGCGGGACCCTATCACACAGATACGCAGTATTTT. Amino acids: CASSQAGPYHTDTQYF.

About this clone itself: Here the CDR3 omits its conserved ending phenylalanine or tryptophan, so a read error is the likely source. The chain recombines TRBV5-6 with TRBJ2-3; 7 bases fit TRBD2. The J segment lost 3 bases and the V segment lost 3 bases, leaving 13 bases of the junction unmatched. This CDR3 contains 17 residues. CDR1 is SGHDT and CDR2 is YYEEEE in the germline V gene. CDR3 protein: CASSSTGTIVGTDTQYS. The CDR3 region has the DNA TGTGCCAGCAGCTCCACCGGGACTATCGTTGGTACAGATACGCAGTATTCT.

This clone showed up many times. This chain connects TRBV11-2 to TRBJ1-2; 9 bases align to TRBD1. V dropped 3 bases and J dropped 8; count of bases not matched to a gene: 4. The CDR3 loop spans 13 amino acids. Germline V lookup: CDR1 SGHAT, CDR2 FQNNGV. The CDR3 loop is CASSLDRGDGYTF. The CDR3 DNA is TGTGCCAGCAGCTTGGACAGGGGTGACGGCTACACCTTC. The full variable domain, with the rest looked up from reference TRBV11-2 and TRBJ1-2, is EAGVAQSPRYKIIEKRQSVAFWCNPISGHATLYWYQQILGQGPKLLIQFQNNGVVDDSQLPKDRFSAERLKGVDSTLKIQPAKLEDSAVYLCASSLDRGDGYTFGSGTRLTVV.

This clone was counted at least ten times. The CDR3 nucleotides are TGCAGTGCTCGGAGAGGATTAGCTTTCTTT. Amino acids: CSARRGLAFF. The genes are TRBV20-1 and TRBJ1-1, with D unclear. This CDR3 is 10 amino acids long. Germline V lookup: CDR1 DFQATT, CDR2 SNEGSKA (reference sequence). Trimming shortened V by 5 bases and J by 10 bases, and 11 bases separated the two germline ends.

There are a few counts of this clone. One end of the junction is discordant with germline, which a read error may explain. The chain is built from TRBV6-4 and TRBJ2-2; 8 positions match TRBD2. The CDR3 runs 14 residues. Germline CDR1 MRHNA, CDR2 SNTAGT. CDR3 nucleotide sequence: TGTGCCAGCAGATCGGGACTAGACACAGGGGAGCTGTTTTTT. This sequence encodes CASRSGLDTGELFF.

Many counts were recorded for this clone. The chain couples TRBV24-1 to TRBJ2-2; no clear D. This CDR3 region has 15 residues. V was trimmed by 1 base and J by 6 bases, leaving 11 bases between them. Germline CDR1 reads KGHDR; CDR2 reads SFDVKD. CDR3: CATSDFRIWPGELFF. The CDR3 nucleotides are TGTGCCACCAGTGATTTCCGCATCTGGCCCGGGGAGCTGTTTTTT.

This clone was seen many times. The chain carries TRBV18 and TRBJ2-7, with D possibly being TRBD1 or TRBD2 (5 bases each). The V and J ends lost 5 bases and 6 bases respectively, with 17 bases between them. There are 14 residues in the CDR3. The germline gives CDR1 KGHSH, CDR2 LQKENI. As DNA, the CDR3 is TGTGCCAGCTCAGGAGACAGCTCGGGGTTCGAGCAGTACTTC. Protein product: CASSGDSSGFEQYF.

The sample holds many counts of this clone. V gene TRBV30 combines with J gene TRBJ2-2; D possibly corresponds to TRBD2 (5 bases). V lost 3 bases and J lost 6, with 14 bases in between. The CDR3 consists of 14 residues. Germline assignment: CDR1 GTSNPN and CDR2 SVGIG (reference sequence). Here the CDR3 reads CAWRGHSEAGELFF. The CDR3 nucleotides read TGTGCCTGGAGAGGTCATAGCGAGGCCGGGGAGCTGTTTTTT.